This TCR beta chain was recovered during a study of shared clonotypes between healthy human individuals. This clone has a single count. Authors' processing steps: Junction-only sequences without quality scores came from ImmunoSEQ, so filtering differed. The assay was immunoSEQ multiplex PCR, and TCRdb's table has in-frame clones only and misses some. The V and J calls and the clone size are those of that table, but D and trimming were determined from the DNA. Of 640,000 or so clones detected, roughly 70% appear once; the ten largest clones hold 1.5% to 2%. Between the trimmed V and J ends, which lost 5 bases and 2 bases, there was a span of 16 bases. The CDR3 runs 17 residues. Germline CDR1 is LNHDA and CDR2 is SQIVND (reference sequence).

The clonotype was recovered from a woman aged 25 to 39 in good health. Sequencing was done on a sample of memory CD4+ T cells sorted from blood. This sample's subset: CD45RA-negative fraction. The chain is built from TRBV19 and TRBJ2-6, with a weak D call TRBD2 (6 bases). CDR3 nucleotide sequence: TGTGCCAGTAGTCCTCTCCCGGGAGCCCCTGGGGCCAACGTCCTGACTTTC. Translated, it gives CASSPLPGAPGANVLTF. Based on the CDR3 plus reference TRBV19 and TRBJ2-6, the full variable domain is DGGITQSPKYLFRKEGQNVTLSCEQNLNHDAMYWYRQDPGQGLRLIYYSQIVNDFQKGDIAEGYSVSREKKESFPLTVTSAQKNPTAFYLCASSPLPGAPGANVLTFGAGSRLTVL.